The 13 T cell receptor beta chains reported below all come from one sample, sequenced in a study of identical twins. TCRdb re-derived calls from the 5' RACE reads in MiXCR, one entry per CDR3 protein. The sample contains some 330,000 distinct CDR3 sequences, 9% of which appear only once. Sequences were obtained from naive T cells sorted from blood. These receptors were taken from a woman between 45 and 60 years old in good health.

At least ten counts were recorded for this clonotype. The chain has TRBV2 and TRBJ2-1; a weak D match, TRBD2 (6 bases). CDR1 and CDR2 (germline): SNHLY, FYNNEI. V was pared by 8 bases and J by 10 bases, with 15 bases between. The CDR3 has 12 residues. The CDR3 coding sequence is TGTGCCAGCGTCTTAGGGACTTTCGAGCAGTTCTTC. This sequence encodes CASVLGTFEQFF.

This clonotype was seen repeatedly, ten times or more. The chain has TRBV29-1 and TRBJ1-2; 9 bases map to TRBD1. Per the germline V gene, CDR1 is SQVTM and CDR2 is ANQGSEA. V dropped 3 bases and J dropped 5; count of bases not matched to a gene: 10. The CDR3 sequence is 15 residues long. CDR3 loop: CSVDASGTGPYGYTF. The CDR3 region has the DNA TGCAGCGTTGACGCCTCTGGGACAGGGCCTTATGGCTACACCTTC.

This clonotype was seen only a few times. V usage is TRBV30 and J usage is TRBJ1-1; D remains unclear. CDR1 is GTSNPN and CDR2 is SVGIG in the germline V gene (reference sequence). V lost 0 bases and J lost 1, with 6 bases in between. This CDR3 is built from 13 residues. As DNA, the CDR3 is TGTGCCTGGAGTGTGATGGGGAACACTGAAGCTTTCTTT. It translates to CAWSVMGNTEAFF. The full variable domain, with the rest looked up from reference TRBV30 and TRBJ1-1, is SQTIHQWPATLVQPVGSPLSLECTVEGTSNPNLYWYRQAAGRGLQLLFYSVGIGQISSEVPQNLSASRPQDRQFILSSKKLLLSDSGFYLCAWSVMGNTEAFFGQGTRLTVV.

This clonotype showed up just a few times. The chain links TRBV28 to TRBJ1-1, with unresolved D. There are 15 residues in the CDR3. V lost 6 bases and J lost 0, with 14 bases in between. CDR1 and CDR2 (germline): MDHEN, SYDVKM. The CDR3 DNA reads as TGTGCCAGCAGAGCCCCGGGTCCTATGAACACTGAAGCTTTCTTT. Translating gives CASRAPGPMNTEAFF.

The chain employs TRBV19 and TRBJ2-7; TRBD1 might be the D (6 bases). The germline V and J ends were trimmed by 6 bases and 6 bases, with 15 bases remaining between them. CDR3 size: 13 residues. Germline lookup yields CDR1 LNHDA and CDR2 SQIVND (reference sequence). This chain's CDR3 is CASRGQGSGEQYF. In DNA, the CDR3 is TGTGCCAGTAGAGGTCAGGGGTCCGGCGAGCAGTACTTC.

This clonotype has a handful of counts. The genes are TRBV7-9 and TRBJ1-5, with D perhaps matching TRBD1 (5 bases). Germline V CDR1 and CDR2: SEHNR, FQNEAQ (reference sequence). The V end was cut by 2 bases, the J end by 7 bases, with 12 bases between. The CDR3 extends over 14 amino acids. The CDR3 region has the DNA TGTGCCAGCAGCTTAAACTGGGGCGACCAGCCCCAGCATTTT. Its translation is CASSLNWGDQPQHF.

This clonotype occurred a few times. The CDR3 protein is CASRTRQAEAFF. CDR3 bases: TGTGCCAGCAGGACTAGACAGGCTGAAGCTTTCTTT. The chain joins TRBV27 to TRBJ1-1, with a possible D match to TRBD1 (6 bases). The CDR3 totals 12 residues. V shed 6 bases and J shed 6 bases, with 11 bases lying between them. CDR1 is MNHEY, CDR2 SMNVEV, per germline (reference sequence).

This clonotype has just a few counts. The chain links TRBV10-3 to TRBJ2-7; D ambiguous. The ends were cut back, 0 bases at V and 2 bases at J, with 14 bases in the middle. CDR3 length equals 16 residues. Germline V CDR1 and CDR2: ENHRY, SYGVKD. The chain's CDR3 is CAISESGVKLTYEQYF. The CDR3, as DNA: TGTGCCATCAGTGAGTCTGGGGTTAAACTAACCTACGAGCAGTACTTC.

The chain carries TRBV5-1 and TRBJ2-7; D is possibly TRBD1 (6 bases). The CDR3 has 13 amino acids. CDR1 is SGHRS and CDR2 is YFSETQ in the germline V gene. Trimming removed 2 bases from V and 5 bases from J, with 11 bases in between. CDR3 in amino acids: CASSFGQLDEQYF. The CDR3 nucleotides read TGCGCCAGCAGCTTCGGACAGTTGGACGAGCAGTACTTC.

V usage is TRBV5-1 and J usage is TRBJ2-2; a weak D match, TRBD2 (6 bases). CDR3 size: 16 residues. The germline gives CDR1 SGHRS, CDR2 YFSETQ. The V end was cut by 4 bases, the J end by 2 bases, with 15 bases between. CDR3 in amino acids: CASSPSGFTNTGELFF. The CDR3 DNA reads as TGCGCCAGCAGCCCGAGCGGGTTTACAAACACCGGGGAGCTGTTTTTT.

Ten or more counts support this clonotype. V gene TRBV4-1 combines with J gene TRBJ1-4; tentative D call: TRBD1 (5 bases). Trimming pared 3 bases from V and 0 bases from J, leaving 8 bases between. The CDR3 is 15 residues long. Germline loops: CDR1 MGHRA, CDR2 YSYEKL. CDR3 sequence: CASSQRQPTNEKLFF. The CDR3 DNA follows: TGCGCCAGCAGCCAGCGACAGCCAACTAATGAAAAACTGTTTTTT.

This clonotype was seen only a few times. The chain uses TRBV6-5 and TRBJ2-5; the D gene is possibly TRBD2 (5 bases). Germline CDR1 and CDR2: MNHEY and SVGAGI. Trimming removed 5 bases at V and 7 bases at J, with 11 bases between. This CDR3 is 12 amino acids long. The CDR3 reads CASSRPGGTQYF. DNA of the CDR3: TGTGCCAGCAGTAGACCCGGAGGGACCCAGTACTTC.

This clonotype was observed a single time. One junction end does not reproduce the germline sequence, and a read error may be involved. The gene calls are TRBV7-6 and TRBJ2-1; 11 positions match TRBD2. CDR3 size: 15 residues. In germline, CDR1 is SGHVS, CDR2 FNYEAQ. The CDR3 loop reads CASRLGTSGHNEQFF. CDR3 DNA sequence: TGTGCCAGCCGCTTGGGGACTAGCGGCCACAATGAGCAGTTCTTC. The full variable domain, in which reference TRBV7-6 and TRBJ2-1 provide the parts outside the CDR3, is GAGVSQSPRYKVTKRGQDVALRCDPISGHVSLYWYRQALGQGPEFLTYFNYEAQQDKSGLPNDRFSAERPEGSISTLTIQRTEQRDSAMYRCASRLGTSGHNEQFFGPGTRLTVL.